Ten or more counts support the clone carrying this TCR beta chain. This sample was included in a study of T cells in Graves' hyperthyroidism and ophthalmopathy. TCR beta CDR3 regions were amplified from RNA transcripts. The HTBI primer set served for first-round RT-PCR of the TCR CDR3. TCRdb ran MiXCR on the multiplex PCR reads and lists one entry per CDR3 protein. The sample shows about half a million distinct CDR3 sequences, approximately 23% of them seen only once. Those patients with uncontrolled infection, other autoimmune disease, pregnancy or lactation were excluded. This sample holds PBMCs from roughly 10 ml fresh peripheral blood. CDR1 and CDR2 (germline): SGHAT, FQNNGV. The CDR3 sequence is 15 residues long. Trimming cost V 5 bases and J 2 bases; bases outside gene matches: 3.

V gene TRBV11-2 combines with J gene TRBJ2-7; 13 nucleotides match TRBD2. This sequence was found in a woman aged 70-85 years with Graves' ophthalmopathy. Sequenced: blood. For the CDR3, the DNA is TGTGCCAGCAGCCTGGGACTAGCGGGGACCTACGAGCAGTACTTC. Amino acids: CASSLGLAGTYEQYF.